These T cell receptor beta chains were read from a single sample in a study of shared clonotypes between healthy human individuals. The assay was immunoSEQ multiplex PCR, and TCRdb's table has in-frame clones only and misses some. Of around 510,000 clones listed, approximately 95% are singletons. The material sequenced was naive CD4+ T cells sorted from blood. The receptors were sampled from a woman in her twenties or thirties in good health. Each CDR3 is given with its conserved first and last residue. Each record gives: clone size, V gene, D gene, J gene, CDR3 protein, CDR3 DNA. The D gene is left open where the match is weak. Where a row states a size, it is once, few, many or the class of an expanded clone; other rows omit it.

>.|TRBV19|TRBD2|TRBJ2-1
CASIPTVRTRYNEQFF
TGTGCCAGTATCCCGACGGTCCGGACTAGGTACAATGAGCAGTTCTTC
>.|TRBV5-1|TRBD1|TRBJ1-1
CASSQTTGGTEAFF
TGCGCCAGCAGCCAAACGACAGGGGGCACTGAAGCTTTCTTT
>.|TRBV18|.|TRBJ2-7
CASSPTGHPSDYEQYF
TGTGCCAGCTCACCAACGGGACACCCGAGTGACTACGAGCAGTACTTC
>once|TRBV6-6|.|TRBJ1-1
CASSNGQNTEAFF
TGTGCCAGCAGCAACGGACAGAACACTGAAGCTTTCTTT
>.|TRBV6-6|TRBD1|TRBJ1-5
CASSTPGGNQPQHF
TGTGCCAGCAGTACCCCAGGGGGGAATCAGCCCCAGCATTTT
>.|TRBV6-5|.|TRBJ1-2
CASSNLGYGYTF
TGTGCCAGCAGTAATCTAGGGTATGGCTACACCTTC
>.|TRBV5-3|.|TRBJ2-3
CARSLGQKSTDTQYF
TGTGCCAGAAGCTTGGGTCAGAAATCCACAGATACGCAGTATTTT
>.|TRBV5-1|TRBD1|TRBJ2-3
CASSRGQGSINTDTQYF
TGCGCCAGCAGCCGCGGACAGGGGTCGATAAACACAGATACGCAGTATTTT
>.|TRBV18|TRBD1|TRBJ1-2
CASSPDQGASGYTF
TGTGCCAGCTCACCAGATCAGGGGGCTTCTGGCTACACCTTC
>.|TRBV11-3|.|TRBJ1-1
CASSLATGTEAFF
TGTGCCAGCAGCTTAGCGACAGGTACTGAAGCTTTCTTT
>.|TRBV4-1|.|TRBJ1-3
CASSQLTKGNTIYF
TGCGCCAGCAGCCAGCTGACGAAAGGAAACACCATATATTTT
>.|TRBV6-6|TRBD1|TRBJ2-5
CASSRTGEGMETQYF
TGTGCCAGCAGCCGGACAGGAGAGGGGATGGAGACCCAGTACTTC
>.|TRBV28|TRBD2|TRBJ2-1
CASRWTSGSFRVGEQFF
TGTGCCAGCAGGTGGACTAGCGGGAGTTTTCGTGTTGGTGAGCAGTTCTTC
>.|TRBV23-1|.|TRBJ2-7
CASSPLKERVHEQYF
TGCGCCAGCAGTCCCCTAAAGGAGAGGGTACACGAGCAGTACTTC
>.|TRBV5-6|.|TRBJ1-5
CASSLGWSQPQHF
TGTGCCAGCAGCTTGGGGTGGAGTCAGCCCCAGCATTTT
>once|TRBV2|TRBD2|TRBJ2-1
CASREELAGGPIEQFF
TGTGCCAGCAGAGAGGAACTAGCGGGAGGGCCCATTGAGCAGTTCTTC
>.|TRBV4-1|.|TRBJ2-3
CASSPQAGSTDTQYF
TGCGCCAGCAGCCCCCAAGCGGGCAGCACAGATACGCAGTATTTT
>.|TRBV7-8|TRBD2|TRBJ2-1
CASSLRGSLYNEQFF
TGTGCCAGCAGCTTACGCGGGAGCCTCTACAATGAGCAGTTCTTC
>once|TRBV7-9|TRBD2|TRBJ2-3
CASSLYGRVTDTQYF
TGTGCCAGCAGCTTATACGGGAGGGTCACAGATACGCAGTATTTT
>.|TRBV7-6|TRBD2|TRBJ2-7
CASSLEGGRYEQYF
TGTGCCAGCAGCTTAGAAGGCGGGAGATACGAGCAGTACTTC
>.|TRBV5-1|.|TRBJ1-1
CASSLLQGQNTEAFF
TGCGCCAGCAGCTTGCTACAGGGCCAGAACACTGAAGCTTTCTTT
>.|TRBV18|.|TRBJ1-2
CASSPPGTYGYTF
TGTGCCAGCTCACCTCCCGGGACCTATGGCTACACCTTC
>.|TRBV10-3|.|TRBJ1-2
CAISGGDYGYTF
TGTGCCATCAGTGGGGGGGACTATGGCTACACCTTC
>.|TRBV27|.|TRBJ2-7
CASSLLFYEQYF
TGTGCCAGCAGTTTACTCTTCTACGAGCAGTACTTC
>.|TRBV6-6|.|TRBJ1-1
CASSPVMAGPKHEAFF
TGTGCCAGCAGCCCGGTAATGGCGGGGCCAAAACATGAAGCTTTCTTT
>.|TRBV9|TRBD1|TRBJ1-2
CASSVGTEAYGYTF
TGTGCCAGCAGCGTGGGGACAGAAGCCTATGGCTACACCTTC
>.|TRBV27|TRBD2|TRBJ2-3
CASSPGVAGGSNTQYF
TGTGCCAGCAGTCCCGGGGTAGCGGGAGGTTCGAATACGCAGTATTTT
>.|TRBV28|TRBD1|TRBJ1-5
CASSGDAGTGGRQPQHF
TGTGCCAGCAGTGGAGACGCCGGGACAGGGGGCAGACAGCCCCAGCATTTT
>.|TRBV7-9|.|TRBJ1-1
CASSLVGRRNTEAFF
TGTGCCAGCAGCTTAGTCGGCAGAAGAAACACTGAAGCTTTCTTT
>.|TRBV5-1|TRBD1|TRBJ2-5
CASSRTGEAQETQYF
TGCGCCAGCAGCCGGACAGGGGAGGCCCAAGAGACCCAGTACTTC
>.|TRBV10-1|TRBD2|TRBJ2-7
CASSGLAGGPIDEQYF
TGCGCCAGCAGTGGGCTAGCGGGAGGGCCGATCGACGAGCAGTACTTC
>.|TRBV11-2|.|TRBJ2-1
CASSHISDLYNEQFF
TGTGCCAGCAGCCATATTAGCGACCTCTACAATGAGCAGTTCTTC
>.|TRBV5-1|TRBD2|TRBJ2-7
CASSGAGGGRAQYEQYF
TGCGCCAGCAGCGGAGCGGGGGGAGGGAGGGCCCAGTACGAGCAGTACTTC
>.|TRBV28|.|TRBJ1-3
CASSPPQGNSGNTIYF
TGTGCCAGCAGTCCCCCTCAGGGAAACTCTGGAAACACCATATATTTT
>.|TRBV29-1|TRBD2|TRBJ2-2
CSAVRSSGSLPGELFF
TGCAGCGCGGTGCGGTCTAGCGGGAGTTTACCCGGGGAGCTGTTTTTT
>.|TRBV9|.|TRBJ1-1
CASSVGYVKTDTEAFF
TGTGCCAGCAGCGTAGGTTATGTCAAGACTGACACTGAAGCTTTCTTT
>.|TRBV28|TRBD1|TRBJ2-4
CASIGSAEQGPIQYF
TGTGCCAGCATTGGTTCGGCGGAACAGGGGCCCATTCAGTACTTC
>.|TRBV4-1|.|TRBJ2-4
CASSQVGSKGDIQYF
TGCGCCAGCAGCCAAGTTGGCAGCAAGGGGGACATTCAGTACTTC
>.|TRBV14|TRBD2|TRBJ2-1
CASSQVPSGSYNEQFF
TGTGCCAGCAGCCAAGTTCCGAGCGGGAGTTACAATGAGCAGTTCTTC
>few|TRBV19|.|TRBJ1-1
CASSIAAVRDTEAFF
TGTGCCAGTAGTATAGCGGCGGTTAGGGACACTGAAGCTTTCTTT
>.|TRBV7-8|TRBD1|TRBJ2-2
CAIDRGNTGELFF
TGTGCTATTGACAGGGGCAACACCGGGGAGCTGTTTTTT
>.|TRBV5-4|.|TRBJ2-2
CASSHPLAGATGELFF
TGTGCCAGCAGCCATCCTCTTGCGGGGGCGACCGGGGAGCTGTTTTTT
>.|TRBV7-9|.|TRBJ1-3
CASSLVGTRGNTIYF
TGTGCCAGCAGCTTAGTCGGGACCCGAGGAAACACCATATATTTT
>.|TRBV5-1|.|TRBJ1-1
CASSSQEGITEAFF
TGCGCCAGCAGCTCACAGGAAGGAATCACTGAAGCTTTCTTT
>.|TRBV6-6|.|TRBJ1-3
CASSYSYLSGNTIYF
TGTGCCAGCAGTTACTCGTACCTATCCGGAAACACCATATATTTT
>once|TRBV2|.|TRBJ2-2
CASGKELIGGELFF
TGTGCCAGCGGAAAAGAGCTGATCGGCGGGGAGCTGTTTTTT
>.|TRBV7-7|TRBD2|TRBJ2-5
CASSSGTTQETQYF
TGTGCCAGCAGCTCAGGGACTACACAAGAGACCCAGTACTTC
>.|TRBV6-1|.|TRBJ2-3
CASSELWNTQYF
TGTGCCAGCAGTGAATTGTGGAATACGCAGTATTTT
>.|TRBV10-3|.|TRBJ1-4
CAISPDGRDEKLFF
TGTGCCATTTCGCCGGACGGGAGGGATGAAAAACTGTTTTTT
>.|TRBV15|.|TRBJ2-3
CATSRDYGDTQYF
TGTGCCACCAGCAGAGATTATGGGGATACGCAGTATTTT
>.|TRBV2|.|TRBJ1-6
CASKLVLSPLHF
TGTGCCAGCAAGCTAGTTCTGTCACCCCTCCACTTT
>once|TRBV27|.|TRBJ2-2
CASSFFGGELFF
TGTGCCAGCAGTTTTTTCGGCGGGGAGCTGTTTTTT
>.|TRBV5-1|TRBD1|TRBJ1-1
CASTKTGQEFEAFF
TGCGCCAGCACAAAGACAGGGCAAGAGTTTGAAGCTTTCTTT
>.|TRBV2|TRBD1|TRBJ2-2
CASSAGQANTGELFF
TGTGCCAGCAGCGCTGGACAGGCGAACACCGGGGAGCTGTTTTTT
>.|TRBV18|TRBD2|TRBJ2-2
CASSERDTGELFF
TGTGCCAGCTCGGAGCGGGATACCGGGGAGCTGTTTTTT